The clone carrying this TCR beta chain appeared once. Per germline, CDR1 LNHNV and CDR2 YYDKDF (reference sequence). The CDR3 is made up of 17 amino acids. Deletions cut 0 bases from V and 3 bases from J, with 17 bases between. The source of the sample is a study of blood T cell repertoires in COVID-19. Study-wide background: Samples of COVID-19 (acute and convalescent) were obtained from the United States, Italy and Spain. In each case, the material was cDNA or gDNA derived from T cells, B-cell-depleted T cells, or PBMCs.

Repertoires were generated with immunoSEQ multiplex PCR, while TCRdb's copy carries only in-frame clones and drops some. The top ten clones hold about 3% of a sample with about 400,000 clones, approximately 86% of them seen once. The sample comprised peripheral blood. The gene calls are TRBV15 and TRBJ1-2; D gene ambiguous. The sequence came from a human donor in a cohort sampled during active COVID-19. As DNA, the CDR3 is TGTGCCACCAGCAGAGAAAGATCTTCGGGTAGAGACTATGGCTACACCTTC. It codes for CATSRERSSGRDYGYTF.